These 8 T cell receptor beta chains share one sample of origin, sequenced in a study of long-term antiretroviral therapy in people with HIV. Runs used v3.0 of the immunoSEQ assay and were done at survey level. Sequencing was performed with immunoSEQ multiplex PCR; in TCRdb, only in-frame clones are kept and a portion is missing. The sample lists approximately 33,000 clones, 80% to 90% occurring once. The specimen was unsorted PBMCs, collected 0.8 years before starting antiretroviral therapy. These receptor sequences come from a man aged 18-30 years with HIV.

In nucleotides, the CDR3 is TGCGCCAGCAGCCCCCGCCGGACAGGGCTGGGCCAAGATACGCAGTATTTT. This encodes CASSPRRTGLGQDTQYF. The V and J genes are TRBV4-1 and TRBJ2-3, with 8 bases lining up with TRBD1. The CDR3 totals 17 residues. CDR1 MGHRA and CDR2 YSYEKL come from the germline V gene. The V gene end was trimmed by 4 bases and the J gene end by 5 bases; junction bases not matched to a gene: 14.

A single count supports this clone. The chain carries TRBV20-1 and TRBJ2-1; possibly TRBD2 for D (5 bases). The V gene lost 6 bases and the J gene lost 10 bases, with 13 bases spanning the gap. Germline V lookup: CDR1 DFQATT, CDR2 SNEGSKA (reference sequence). The CDR3 has 11 residues. The CDR3 DNA reads as TGCAGTGCGATTAAGACGGGGGAGCAGTTCTTC. Amino acid sequence: CSAIKTGEQFF.

The chain has TRBV9 and TRBJ2-3, with D perhaps assigned TRBD1 or TRBD2 (5 bases each). The CDR3 runs 15 residues. V dropped 4 bases and J dropped 2 bases, with 14 bases sitting between them. Germline-derived CDR1 and CDR2 are SGDLS and YYNGEE. The CDR3 region is CASSNRDAYTDTQYF. CDR3 DNA: TGTGCCAGCAGCAACCGGGACGCCTACACAGATACGCAGTATTTT.

This chain connects TRBV4-3 to TRBJ2-7, with 14 bases identical to TRBD2. V shed 1 base and J 6 bases; nucleotides not matched to a gene: 8. This CDR3 contains 17 residues. CDR1 and CDR2 from the germline V gene are LGHNA and YSLEER. The DNA for the CDR3 is TGCGCCAGCAGCCAAGCCAGGGGACTAGCGGGAGAAAGCGAGCAGTACTTC. Translating gives CASSQARGLAGESEQYF.

This clone was seen more than once but under ten times. J is TRBJ2-1 and V is TRBV21-1; TRBD2, the table's D call, lacks a check against the DNA. TRBV21-1 is flagged as a pseudogene. This CDR3 is 15 amino acids long. The DNA for the CDR3 is TGTGCCAGCAGGGGGGGACTACCGTCCTACAATGAGCAGTTCTTC. Protein sequence: CASRGGLPSYNEQFF.

This chain connects TRBV7-9 to TRBJ1-1; D perhaps matches TRBD1 (5 bases). There are 14 residues in the CDR3. Deletions cut 7 bases from V and 7 bases from J, with 19 bases between. CDR1 SEHNR and CDR2 FQNEAQ come from the germline V gene (reference sequence). The CDR3: CASTSPGTPVEAFF. The DNA for the CDR3 is TGTGCCAGCACCTCCCCCGGGACGCCGGTTGAAGCTTTCTTT.

The table lists this clone with a count of one. The DNA for the CDR3 is TGTGCCAGCTCACCAGGACAGGGAAATCAGCCCCAGCATTTT. Translated, it gives CASSPGQGNQPQHF. The chain employs TRBV18 and TRBJ1-5; 8 bases map to TRBD1. With V trimmed by 2 bases and J by 4 bases, 1 base remained unmatched. Germline CDR1 and CDR2: KGHSH and LQKENI. The CDR3 is 14 residues long.

In this sample, this clone turned up a few times. The CDR3 region has the DNA TGTGCCAGCAGTTCCGGACAGGGGGCCAAAGCTTTCTTT. This sequence encodes CASSSGQGAKAFF. This chain joins TRBV2 and TRBJ1-1; 11 bases align to TRBD1. The trim removed 5 bases at V and 9 bases at J, leaving 5 bases unmatched. There are 13 residues in the CDR3. Germline CDR1 and CDR2: SNHLY and FYNNEI.